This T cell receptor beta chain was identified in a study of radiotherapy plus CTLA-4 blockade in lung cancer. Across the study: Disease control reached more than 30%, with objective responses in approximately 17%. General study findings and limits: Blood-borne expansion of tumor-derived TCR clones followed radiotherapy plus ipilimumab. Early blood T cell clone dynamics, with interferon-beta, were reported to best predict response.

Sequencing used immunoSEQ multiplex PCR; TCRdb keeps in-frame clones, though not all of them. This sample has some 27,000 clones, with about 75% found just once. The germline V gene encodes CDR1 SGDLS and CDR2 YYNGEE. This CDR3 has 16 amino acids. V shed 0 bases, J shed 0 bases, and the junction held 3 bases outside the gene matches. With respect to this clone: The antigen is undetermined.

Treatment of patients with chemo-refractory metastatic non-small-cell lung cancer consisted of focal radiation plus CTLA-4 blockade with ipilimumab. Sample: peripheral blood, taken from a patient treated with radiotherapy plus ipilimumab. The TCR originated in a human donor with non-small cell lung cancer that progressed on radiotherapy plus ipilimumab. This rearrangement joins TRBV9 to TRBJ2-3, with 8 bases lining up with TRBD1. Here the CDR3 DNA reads TGTGCCAGCAGCGTAGATTGGGACAGGAGCACAGATACGCAGTATTTT. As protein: CASSVDWDRSTDTQYF.